This T cell receptor (beta chain) is from a study of Graves' ophthalmopathy and Graves' hyperthyroidism. Study-level points and caveats: Discriminating ophthalmopathy from stable hyperthyroidism, a 13-signature model attained a sensitivity of about 85% and a specificity of roughly 81%. Most expanded clonotypes in thyroid above 0.001 frequency also showed up in blood.

This clonotype has at least ten counts. Its antigen is still unknown. The V gene's germline CDR1 is SGHAT and CDR2 FQDESV (reference sequence). Trimming left V 1 base short and J 2 bases short, with 5 bases between. The CDR3 sequence is 13 residues long. The authors amplified TCR beta CDR3 regions, and they did so from RNA transcripts for repertoire sequencing. Investigators did first-round RT-PCR with HTBI primers, then second-round multiplex PCR. TCRdb passed the multiplex PCR reads through MiXCR, listing each CDR3 protein once. Among about 640,000 distinct CDR3 sequences listed, 35% to 50% were seen once.

The clonotype originates from an adult man with Graves' ophthalmopathy. The material sequenced was peripheral blood. The chain uses TRBV11-1 and TRBJ1-1; D is unresolved. As DNA, the CDR3 is TGTGCCAGCAGCTTAGGCTATAACACTGAAGCTTTCTTT. Translating gives CASSLGYNTEAFF.